This TCR beta chain was profiled in a study of control samples from healthy donors and cancer patients. Between the trimmed V and J ends, which lost 7 bases and 5 bases, there was a span of 12 bases. The germline gives CDR1 MDHEN, CDR2 SYDVKM. The CDR3 extends over 13 amino acids. Sequencing was performed with immunoSEQ multiplex PCR; in TCRdb, only in-frame clones are kept and a portion is missing. The sample has about 98,000 clones; 82% are singletons. The sequence was obtained from a man in his sixties in good health. The sample taken for sequencing was blood. This chain joins TRBV28 and TRBJ1-5; D is uncertain. CDR3 amino acids: CASKEGVHQPQHF. The DNA of the CDR3 is TGTGCCAGCAAGGAGGGAGTCCATCAGCCCCAGCATTTT.